The 18 T cell receptor beta chains below come from one sample, sequenced in a study of shared clonotypes between healthy human individuals. TCRdb keeps only in-frame clones here, not all; method: immunoSEQ multiplex PCR. The sample lists about 490,000 clones, 79% occurring once. The sample taken for sequencing was PBMCs. The receptors stem from a middle-aged woman in good health. Some clones in this sample may be carry-over from other donors' samples.

This clone was observed many times. The J gene is TRBJ2-1, the V gene TRBV6-1; D call uncertain. The CDR3 spans 15 residues. Germline V gene sequence: CDR1 MNHNS, CDR2 SASEGT. The V end lost 2 bases, the J end lost 2 bases, and 10 bases lay between the germline ends. The CDR3 is CASSEKPEPYNEQFF. The CDR3, as DNA: TGTGCCAGCAGTGAAAAACCAGAGCCCTACAATGAGCAGTTCTTC.

The chain combines TRBV29-1 with TRBJ1-1; possible D gene TRBD1, 5 bases. The CDR3 is 13 residues long. Germline V gene sequence: CDR1 SQVTM, CDR2 ANQGSEA. The CDR3 is CSAEEGTNTEAFF. The DNA for the CDR3 is TGCAGTGCTGAGGAGGGGACGAACACTGAAGCTTTCTTT.

The chain links TRBV10-3 to TRBJ2-7; D is perhaps TRBD1 or TRBD2 (5 bases each). The CDR3 covers 15 residues. The V and J ends lost 2 bases and 0 bases respectively, with 11 bases between them. In germline, CDR1 is ENHRY, CDR2 SYGVKD. The CDR3 reads CAISEIGDGSYEQYF. DNA of the CDR3: TGTGCCATCAGTGAGATTGGGGACGGCTCCTACGAGCAGTACTTC.

This clone was seen a handful of times. The chain links TRBV18 to TRBJ1-1; the match to TRBD1 covers 7 bases. This CDR3 has 13 amino acids. The germline CDR1 and CDR2 sequences are KGHSH and LQKENI. V gave up 6 bases and J gave up 4 bases; unmatched junction bases: 5. CDR3 in amino acids: CASSMTGRTEAFF. The CDR3 coding sequence is TGTGCCAGCTCGATGACAGGGCGCACTGAAGCTTTCTTT.

The chain joins TRBV5-3 to TRBJ2-2; 8 bases map to TRBD1. TRBV5-3 has ORF status, its function being uncertain. The CDR3 is 15 residues long. After removal of 4 bases from V and 1 base from J, the junction contained 3 bases not matched to a gene. The CDR3 here is CARSPGTGNTGELFF. For the CDR3, the DNA is TGTGCCAGAAGCCCGGGGACAGGGAACACCGGGGAGCTGTTTTTT.

The gene calls are TRBV7-7 and TRBJ2-3; D is perhaps TRBD1 or TRBD2 (5 bases each). The V gene's germline CDR1 is SSHAT and CDR2 FNYEAQ (reference sequence). This CDR3 has 14 residues. With 5 bases removed from V and 4 bases from J, the gap between germline ends came to 13 bases. The CDR3 DNA is TGTGCCAGCAGCCCCCGGGGACCCTCAGATACGCAGTATTTT. Amino acid sequence: CASSPRGPSDTQYF.

The chain carries TRBV18 and TRBJ2-7; 7 bases match TRBD1. Trimming cost V 3 bases and J 0 bases; bases outside gene matches: 5. The CDR3 has 15 residues. Looked up from germline, CDR1 is KGHSH and CDR2 is LQKENI. The CDR3 reads CASSPGQVSSYEQYF. In nucleotides, the CDR3 is TGTGCCAGCTCACCTGGACAGGTTAGCTCCTACGAGCAGTACTTC.

The J gene is TRBJ2-7, the V gene TRBV10-1; D remains unclear. This CDR3 is built from 16 residues. V was shortened by 3 bases and J by 6 bases, with 21 bases between the two germline ends. Germline V lookup: CDR1 WNHNN, CDR2 SYGVQD (reference sequence). The CDR3 nucleotides are TGCGCCAGCAGTGAACCCGGCCACCTCCCCCTCATCGAGCAGTACTTC. Amino acids: CASSEPGHLPLIEQYF.

The rearrangement joins TRBV11-2 to TRBJ1-4, with 9 bases matching TRBD1. This CDR3 contains 16 residues. Germline V lookup: CDR1 SGHAT, CDR2 FQNNGV. V gave up 5 bases and J gave up 4 bases; unmatched junction bases: 8. The CDR3 nucleotides read TGTGCCAGCAGCCTAGGGGGACAGGGACGTAATGAAAAACTGTTTTTT. Amino acid sequence: CASSLGGQGRNEKLFF. Complete variable domain (other parts from reference TRBV11-2 and TRBJ1-4): EAGVAQSPRYKIIEKRQSVAFWCNPISGHATLYWYQQILGQGPKLLIQFQNNGVVDDSQLPKDRFSAERLKGVDSTLKIQPAKLEDSAVYLCASSLGGQGRNEKLFFGSGTQLSVL.

The chain employs TRBV4-3 and TRBJ2-1, with a weak D call TRBD2 (6 bases). The CDR3 extends over 14 amino acids. Trimming took 1 base from V and 8 from J, leaving 12 bases between them. Germline-derived CDR1 and CDR2 are LGHNA and YSLEER. The CDR3 is CASSQAWRDDEQFF. In DNA form, the CDR3 reads TGCGCCAGCAGCCAAGCCTGGCGGGACGATGAGCAGTTCTTC.

This clone was detected once. J is TRBJ2-1 and V is TRBV9, with 9 positions matching TRBD2. This CDR3 contains 16 residues. Germline CDR1 reads SGDLS; CDR2 reads YYNGEE. V was clipped by 0 bases and J by 5 bases; unmatched bases: 6. DNA for the CDR3: TGTGCCAGCAGCGTAGGTGTAGCGGGAGCCCACAATGAGCAGTTCTTC. Protein: CASSVGVAGAHNEQFF.

The gene calls are TRBV29-1 and TRBJ2-7, with D possibly matching TRBD2 (5 bases). Trimming removed 3 bases from V and 4 bases from J, with 7 bases in between. The CDR3 consists of 11 residues. The V gene's germline CDR1 is SQVTM and CDR2 ANQGSEA. In nucleotides, the CDR3 is TGCAGCGTTGAGGGAGAGTACGAGCAGTACTTC. It yields the protein CSVEGEYEQYF.

This clone came up once. The genes are TRBV19 and TRBJ2-1; D could derive from TRBD1 or TRBD2 (5 bases each). Trimming took off 5 bases at V and 6 bases at J, with 23 bases between the two ends. Germline V lookup: CDR1 LNHDA, CDR2 SQIVND (reference sequence). CDR3 size: 17 residues. The CDR3, as DNA: TGTGCCAGTAGTGTTTGGGTGGGGACCCCGAGTGGCAATGAGCAGTTCTTC. As protein: CASSVWVGTPSGNEQFF.

This clone came up once. This chain connects TRBV28 to TRBJ2-2, with 8 bases that match TRBD1. The CDR3 is 18 residues long. The trim removed 4 bases at V and 0 bases at J, leaving 10 bases unmatched. Per the germline V gene, CDR1 is MDHEN and CDR2 is SYDVKM. As DNA, the CDR3 is TGTGCCAGCAGTTCCCCGGGGATGACAGGGGCGAACACCGGGGAGCTGTTTTTT. As protein: CASSSPGMTGANTGELFF.

The V gene is TRBV7-9, the J gene TRBJ1-5; TRBD1 matches at 9 bases. CDR1 is SEHNR, CDR2 FQNEAQ, per germline (reference sequence). The CDR3 is made up of 15 amino acids. With 5 bases clipped from V and 5 bases from J, the junction kept 7 bases outside the gene matches. CDR3 amino acids: CASSPGTGQDQPQHF. The CDR3 DNA sequence: TGTGCCAGCAGCCCCGGGACAGGGCAAGATCAGCCCCAGCATTTT.

V is TRBV18 and J is TRBJ2-5, with D possibly matching TRBD2 (5 bases). CDR3 length: 14 residues. V was clipped by 3 bases and J by 5 bases, with 13 bases between them. Per germline, CDR1 KGHSH and CDR2 LQKENI. The CDR3 loop is CASSPDGDGETQYF. The CDR3 DNA reads TGTGCCAGCTCACCGGACGGGGATGGGGAGACCCAGTACTTC.

The chain carries TRBV6-5 and TRBJ1-5; 10 nucleotides line up with TRBD1. Germline V lookup: CDR1 MNHEY, CDR2 SVGAGI. The length of the CDR3 is 15 residues. Trimming took 7 bases from V and 6 from J; bases not matched to a gene: 9. The CDR3 is CASMRQGAVGQPQHF. Written as DNA, the CDR3 is TGTGCCAGCATGAGACAGGGGGCTGTTGGTCAGCCCCAGCATTTT.

This clone was found many times. V usage is TRBV9 and J usage is TRBJ2-7, with D possibly TRBD1 on 5 matching bases. This CDR3 is 14 amino acids long. Trimming removed 3 bases from V and 0 bases from J, with 10 bases in between. Germline V gives CDR1 SGDLS, CDR2 YYNGEE. The CDR3 nucleotides read TGTGCCAGCAGCGCCGACAGCCTCTCCTACGAGCAGTACTTC. Translating it yields CASSADSLSYEQYF.